A selection of T cell receptor beta chains follows, all from one sample in a study of human T cells and chemical hapten exposure. A single record per CDR3 protein comes from TCRdb applying MiXCR to the RACE reads. Here the sample spans 350,000 to 450,000 distinct CDR3 sequences, 5% to 6.5% being singletons. The specimen was whole blood, collected in connection with sensitization to the hapten diphenylcyclopropenone (DPC). The receptor source for this set is a woman aged 50 to 65 with alopecia areata. Some clones in this sample may be carry-over from other donors' samples. The CDR3 runs from the conserved cysteine through the conserved F or W. The D gene is left open where the match is weak. A clone size is listed for some rows: how often the clone was seen (once, few, many), or a class if it is expanded.

D,size,V,J,CDR3,DNA
TRBD1,NA,TRBV6-2/TRBV6-3,TRBJ1-5,CASSRDRGRTEQPQHF,TGTGCCAGCAGTCGCGACAGGGGGCGGACAGAACAGCCCCAGCATTTT
NA,few,TRBV2,TRBJ1-1,CASIRGIAEAFF,TGTGCCAGCATACGGGGGATCGCCGAAGCTTTCTTT
TRBD2,NA,TRBV7-2,TRBJ2-3,CASSPTSGGAPDTQYF,TGTGCCAGCAGCCCGACTAGCGGGGGGGCCCCGGATACGCAGTATTTT
TRBD1,many,TRBV9,TRBJ1-1,CASSVQTGALNTEAFF,TGTGCCAGCAGCGTCCAAACAGGGGCCTTGAACACTGAAGCTTTCTTT
NA,many,TRBV20-1,TRBJ2-2,CSARDREGLFF,TGCAGTGCTAGAGATCGGGAAGGGCTGTTTTTT
NA,many,TRBV12-3/TRBV12-4,TRBJ2-7,CASSWTVDEQYF,TGTGCCAGCAGTTGGACAGTCGACGAGCAGTACTTC
TRBD2,many,TRBV19,TRBJ2-3,CASNAGGMDTQYF,TGTGCCAGTAATGCGGGGGGTATGGATACGCAGTATTTT
TRBD1,many,TRBV5-1,TRBJ1-2,CASSLRTGGLGYTF,TGCGCCAGCAGCTTGAGGACAGGGGGTCTGGGCTACACCTTC
NA,many,TRBV2,TRBJ1-6,CASSESRVSYNSPLHF,TGTGCCAGCAGTGAGTCGAGGGTCTCCTATAATTCACCCCTCCACTTT
NA,many,TRBV3-1,TRBJ2-1,CASSHQLAIYEQFF,TGTGCCAGCAGCCACCAACTAGCCATCTATGAGCAGTTCTTC
TRBD1,few,TRBV2,TRBJ1-1,CASIPTGRTEAFF,TGTGCCAGCATCCCGACAGGGCGGACTGAAGCTTTCTTT
TRBD2,many,TRBV29-1,TRBJ2-1,CSVGGPSTSWGEQFF,TGCAGCGTTGGAGGACCCTCGACTAGCTGGGGTGAGCAGTTCTTC
TRBD1,NA,TRBV6-5,TRBJ1-1,CASSYSRAGGYEAFF,TGTGCCAGCAGTTACTCGCGGGCAGGGGGCTATGAAGCTTTCTTT
NA,many,TRBV12-3/TRBV12-4,TRBJ1-5,CASTKRVGGSFDQPQHF,TGTGCCAGCACCAAACGGGTCGGGGGATCGTTCGATCAGCCCCAGCATTTT
TRBD1,many,TRBV6-6,TRBJ2-1,CASSRQGGYNEQFF,TGTGCCAGCAGTCGACAGGGGGGGTACAATGAGCAGTTCTTC
NA,NA,TRBV5-6,TRBJ2-7,CASSPDRSEQYF,TGTGCCAGCAGCCCGGACCGTTCCGAGCAGTACTTC
TRBD1,NA,TRBV4-2,TRBJ1-6,CASSQGGDRGYSPLHF,TGTGCCAGCAGCCAAGGAGGTGACAGGGGGTATTCACCCCTCCACTTT
NA,NA,TRBV19,TRBJ1-5,CASSTHLGSNQPQHF,TGTGCCAGTAGTACCCACCTAGGCAGCAATCAGCCCCAGCATTTT
TRBD1,NA,TRBV2,TRBJ1-1,CASSELLTGRGTEAFF,TGTGCCAGCAGTGAACTCCTGACAGGGAGGGGTACTGAAGCTTTCTTT
TRBD2,NA,TRBV18,TRBJ2-3,CASSPSSGGAKLDTQYF,TGTGCCAGCTCACCATCCAGCGGGGGGGCGAAGTTGGATACGCAGTATTTT
NA,many,TRBV7-9,TRBJ2-3,CASSLLRDVSPDTQYF,TGTGCCAGCAGTCTTCTTCGGGACGTAAGTCCAGATACGCAGTATTTT
NA,few,TRBV6-8,TRBJ1-1,CASSYPEGATQTLNTEAFF,TGTGCCAGCAGTTACCCGGAAGGGGCCACACAAACCCTGAACACTGAAGCTTTCTTT
NA,NA,TRBV20-1,TRBJ1-1,CSARVGSMNTEAFF,TGCAGTGCTAGAGTGGGCAGCATGAACACTGAAGCTTTCTTT
NA,few,TRBV7-2,TRBJ2-3,CASTPAGLNTDTQYF,TGTGCCAGCACCCCAGCGGGCCTCAACACAGATACGCAGTATTTT
NA,NA,TRBV5-1,TRBJ2-3,CASSSAMTGTDTQYF,TGCGCCAGCAGCTCTGCCATGACTGGAACAGATACGCAGTATTTT
NA,NA,TRBV30,TRBJ2-1,CAWSFGSYYNEQFF,TGTGCCTGGAGCTTCGGGAGTTATTACAATGAGCAGTTCTTC
NA,many,TRBV5-4,TRBJ2-7,CASSLEGRPYEQYF,TGTGCCAGCAGCTTGGAAGGCAGACCCTACGAGCAGTACTTC
TRBD1,few,TRBV29-1,TRBJ2-5,CSADRGPETQYF,TGCAGCGCGGACAGGGGGCCAGAGACCCAGTACTTC
NA,few,TRBV6-1,TRBJ1-3,CASSEAGATVIFSGNTIYF,TGTGCCAGCAGTGAAGCGGGTGCGACAGTCATCTTCTCTGGAAACACCATATATTTT
NA,many,TRBV28,TRBJ2-7,CASPPSRGLSLDEQYF,TGTGCCAGCCCACCGTCGAGGGGTTTAAGTCTGGACGAGCAGTACTTC
NA,many,TRBV14,TRBJ1-1,CASSQEVRPGRNRGTEAFF,TGTGCCAGCAGCCAAGAAGTGCGTCCCGGGAGAAACCGGGGCACTGAAGCTTTCTTT
TRBD1,NA,TRBV7-2,TRBJ1-2,CASSLMDRGLSYGYTF,TGTGCCAGCAGTTTAATGGACAGGGGCCTCTCGTATGGCTACACCTTC
TRBD2,few,TRBV6-6,TRBJ2-3,CASSKYESGKTDTQYF,TGTGCCAGCAGTAAATATGAAAGCGGGAAGACAGATACGCAGTATTTT
TRBD1,NA,TRBV7-8,TRBJ1-4,CASSNTGQGDEKLFF,TGTGCCAGCAGCAATACGGGACAGGGGGATGAAAAACTGTTTTTT
NA,NA,TRBV20-1,TRBJ1-1,CSAKTGSGGTEAFF,TGCAGTGCTAAAACAGGGTCCGGGGGCACTGAAGCTTTCTTT